This T cell receptor beta chain came from a study of shared clonotypes between healthy human individuals. About the study: The donors, two women and a few men, were aged 18 to 49.

This clone was detected only once. Sequencing was at deep level. Replicate PCRs were loaded with 300 ng DNA from unsorted PBMC, 30,000 or so T cell genomes. Original methodology: ImmunoSEQ supplied junction-only sequences lacking quality scores, so filtering was different. The assay was immunoSEQ multiplex PCR, and TCRdb's table has in-frame clones only and misses some. From that table come the V and J calls and clone size; the DNA was used to work out D and trimming. The sample contains about half a million clones, less than 85% of which appear only once. The sample comprised PBMCs. The source is a woman between 40 and 55 years old in good health. Some clones in this sample may be carry-over from other donors' samples.

Here the CDR3 DNA reads TGTGCCAGCAGCTTAGTCGGTGGGAATGAAAAACTGTTTTTT. Its protein product is CASSLVGGNEKLFF. The rearrangement links TRBV7-2 to TRBJ1-4, with unresolved D. The CDR3 length is 14 residues. V lost 1 base, J lost 5 bases, and 8 bases lay in between. Looked up from germline, CDR1 is SGHTA and CDR2 is FQGNSA.